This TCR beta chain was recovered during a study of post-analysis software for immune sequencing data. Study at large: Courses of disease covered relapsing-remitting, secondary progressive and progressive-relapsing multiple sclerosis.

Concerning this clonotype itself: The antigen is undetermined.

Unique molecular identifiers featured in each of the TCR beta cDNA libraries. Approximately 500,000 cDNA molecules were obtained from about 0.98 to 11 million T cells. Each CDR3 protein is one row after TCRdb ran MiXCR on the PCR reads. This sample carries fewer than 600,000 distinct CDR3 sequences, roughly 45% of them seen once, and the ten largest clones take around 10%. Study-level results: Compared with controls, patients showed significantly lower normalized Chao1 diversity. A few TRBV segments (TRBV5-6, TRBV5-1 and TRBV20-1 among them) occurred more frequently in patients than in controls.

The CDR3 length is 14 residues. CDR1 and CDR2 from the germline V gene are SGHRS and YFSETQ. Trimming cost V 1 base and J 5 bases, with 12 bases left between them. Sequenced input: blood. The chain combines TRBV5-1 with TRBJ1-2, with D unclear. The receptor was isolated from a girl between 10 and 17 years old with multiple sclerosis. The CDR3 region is CASSLPGSSYGYTF. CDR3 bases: TGCGCCAGCAGCTTGCCCGGCTCCTCGTATGGCTACACCTTC.